The 5 T cell receptor beta chains below were found in one sample sequenced in a study of T cell responses to AZD1222 COVID-19 vaccine. The repertoire was sequenced with immunoSEQ multiplex PCR; TCRdb's copy has only in-frame clones and lacks some. The table includes about 72,000 clones, about 88% detected once. This material consisted of peripheral blood, taken 28 days after the second AZD1222 dose. The receptors shown here come from an adult who received the AZD1222 COVID-19 vaccine.

The V gene is TRBV11-3, the J gene TRBJ2-2; 9 positions agree with TRBD2. CDR1 is SGHNT, CDR2 YENEEA, per germline. The CDR3 has 19 residues. J lost 2 bases, V lost 5 bases, and 15 bases had no gene match. The CDR3 DNA reads as TGTGCCAGCAGCAAATCTACAGGTTTGACTAGCGGAAACACCGGGGAGCTGTTTTTT. The encoded protein is CASSKSTGLTSGNTGELFF.

The V call is TRBV5-4, the J call TRBJ2-1, with 12 bases fitting TRBD2. From germline, CDR1 is SGHNT and CDR2 YYREEE (reference sequence). Unmatched junction bases numbered 5, after V lost 0 bases and J lost 10 bases. The CDR3 is 15 amino acids. This CDR3 is CASSLGLAGVGEQFF. As DNA, the CDR3 is TGTGCCAGCAGCTTGGGACTAGCGGGAGTCGGCGAGCAGTTCTTC.

This sequence joins TRBV5-1 and TRBJ1-6, with a weak D call TRBD1 (5 bases). In germline, CDR1 is SGHRS, CDR2 YFSETQ. The CDR3 is made up of 14 amino acids. Deletions cut 3 bases from V and 10 bases from J, with 14 bases between. CDR3 sequence reads: CASSSSGIQSPLHF. The CDR3 region has the DNA TGCGCCAGCAGCTCTTCAGGGATACAATCACCCCTCCACTTT.

The J gene is TRBJ1-1, the V gene TRBV18; 7 bases are a match to TRBD1. Trimming took 3 bases from V and 6 from J; bases not matched to a gene: 13. Germline CDR1 KGHSH, CDR2 LQKENI. The CDR3 loop spans 16 amino acids. CDR3: CASSPGRDRVNAEAFF. The CDR3 nucleotides are TGTGCCAGCTCACCGGGGAGAGACAGGGTGAATGCTGAAGCTTTCTTT.

The chain couples TRBV28 to TRBJ2-7; possible D gene TRBD1, 6 bases. This CDR3 is 13 amino acids long. Germline loops: CDR1 MDHEN, CDR2 SYDVKM. The V end lost 2 bases, the J end lost 4 bases, and 9 bases lay between the germline ends. The CDR3 bases are TGTGCCAGCAGTTTAGGGACAACATACGAGCAGTACTTC. Its protein is CASSLGTTYEQYF.